This entry is about one T cell receptor (beta chain). Its matching antigen is unknown. There were likely unrecorded immune exposures, though donors were nominally healthy when sampled. The PCR employed 60 Vbeta primers together with 13 Jbeta primers. The table came from immunoSEQ multiplex PCR; TCRdb's copy has only in-frame clones and leaves some out. The sample consists of tens of thousands of clones, around two thirds of them appearing once. The sample originates from a study of cytomegalovirus exposure and HLA in healthy donors. Overall study results and limits: V- and J-gene trimming in TCR beta was tied to a missense DCLRE1C variant by an analysis performed later.

This CDR3 comprises 16 residues. Germline CDR1 MNHEY, CDR2 SMNVEV (reference sequence). The V gene lost 10 bases and the J gene lost 4 bases, with 25 bases spanning the gap. This clonotype originated in a woman in her forties or fifties in good health and CMV-seropositive. Material: PBMCs. V is TRBV27 and J is TRBJ1-2; D may be TRBD1 (5 bases). CDR3 protein: CATRDSRDWTAYGYTF. DNA of the CDR3: TGTGCCACCAGGGACTCACGGGATTGGACGGCCTATGGCTACACCTTC.